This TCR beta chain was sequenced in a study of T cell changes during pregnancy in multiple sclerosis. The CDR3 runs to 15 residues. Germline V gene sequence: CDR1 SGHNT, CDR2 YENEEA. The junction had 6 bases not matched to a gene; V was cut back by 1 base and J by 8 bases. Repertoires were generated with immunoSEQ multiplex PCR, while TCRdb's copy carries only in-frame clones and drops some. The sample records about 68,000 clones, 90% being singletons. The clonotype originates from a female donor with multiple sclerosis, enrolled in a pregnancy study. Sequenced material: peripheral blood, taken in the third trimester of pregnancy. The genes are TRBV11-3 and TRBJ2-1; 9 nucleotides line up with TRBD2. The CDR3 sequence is CASSLGGGAFDEQFF. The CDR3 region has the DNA TGTGCCAGCAGCTTAGGCGGGGGGGCTTTTGATGAGCAGTTCTTC.